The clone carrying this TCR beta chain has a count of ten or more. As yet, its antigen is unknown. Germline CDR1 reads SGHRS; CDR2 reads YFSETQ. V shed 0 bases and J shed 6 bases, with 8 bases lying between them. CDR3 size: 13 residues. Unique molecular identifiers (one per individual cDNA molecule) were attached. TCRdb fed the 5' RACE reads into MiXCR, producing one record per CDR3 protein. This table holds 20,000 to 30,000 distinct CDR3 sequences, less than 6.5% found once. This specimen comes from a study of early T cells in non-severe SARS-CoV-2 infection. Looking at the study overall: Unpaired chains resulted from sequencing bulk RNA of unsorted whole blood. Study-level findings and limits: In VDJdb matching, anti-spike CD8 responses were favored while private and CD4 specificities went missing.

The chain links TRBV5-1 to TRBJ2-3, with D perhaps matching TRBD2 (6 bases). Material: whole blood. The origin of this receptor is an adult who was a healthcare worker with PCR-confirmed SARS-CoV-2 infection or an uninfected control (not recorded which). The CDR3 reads CASSLEEGDTQYF. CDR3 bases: TGCGCCAGCAGCTTGGAGGAGGGCGATACGCAGTATTTT.